This T cell receptor (beta chain) was found in a study of OX40 agonist ivuxolimab in advanced cancers. TCRdb's copy holds only in-frame clones and misses some; the assay was immunoSEQ multiplex PCR. The sample lists roughly 90,000 clones, 91% occurring once. Study-wide results and caveats: There was clonal expansion of CD4+ and CD8+ blood T cells by week 6 at 0.1 to 3.0 mg/kg.

V was shortened by 9 bases and J by 0 bases, with 3 bases between the two germline ends. In germline, CDR1 is WNHNN, CDR2 SYGVQD (reference sequence). The CDR3 totals 12 residues. In the case of this clone: Its target is not known.

Sample: CD4+ or CD8+ T cells sorted from blood, taken in a trial of the OX40 agonist ivuxolimab. The sequence derives from an adult with an advanced solid tumor such as melanoma, head and neck, liver or kidney cancer. This chain links TRBV10-1 with TRBJ2-6; D gene ambiguous. CDR3 protein: CARSSGANVLTF. CDR3 nucleotide sequence: TGCGCCAGGAGCTCTGGGGCCAACGTCCTGACTTTC.